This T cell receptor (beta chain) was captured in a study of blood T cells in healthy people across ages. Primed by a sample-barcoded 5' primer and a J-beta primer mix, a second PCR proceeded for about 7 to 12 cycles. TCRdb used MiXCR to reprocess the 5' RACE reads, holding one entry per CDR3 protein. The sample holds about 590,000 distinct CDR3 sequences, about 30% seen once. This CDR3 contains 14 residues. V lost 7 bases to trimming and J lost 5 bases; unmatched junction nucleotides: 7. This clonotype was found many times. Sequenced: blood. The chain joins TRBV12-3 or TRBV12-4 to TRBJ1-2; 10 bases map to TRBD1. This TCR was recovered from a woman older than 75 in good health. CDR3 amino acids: CASTSTGGGYGYTF. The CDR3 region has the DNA TGTGCCAGCACCTCGACAGGGGGCGGGTATGGCTACACCTTC.